This T cell receptor beta chain was found in a study of T cell responses to AZD1222 COVID-19 vaccine. Trimming left V 4 bases short and J 1 base short, with 15 bases between. The CDR3 consists of 15 residues. CDR1 and CDR2 from the germline V gene are SGDLS and YYNGEE. The table came from immunoSEQ multiplex PCR; TCRdb's copy has only in-frame clones and leaves some out. The sample shows tens of thousands of clones, around 84% of them seen only once. This chain links TRBV9 with TRBJ2-7, with D perhaps TRBD1 (6 bases). The sample in question was peripheral blood, obtained on day 0 of AZD1222 vaccination. The receptor was derived from an adult in good health. The CDR3 loop reads CASSLATQGSYEQYF. Here the CDR3 DNA reads TGTGCCAGCAGCCTAGCTACCCAGGGGTCCTACGAGCAGTACTTC.